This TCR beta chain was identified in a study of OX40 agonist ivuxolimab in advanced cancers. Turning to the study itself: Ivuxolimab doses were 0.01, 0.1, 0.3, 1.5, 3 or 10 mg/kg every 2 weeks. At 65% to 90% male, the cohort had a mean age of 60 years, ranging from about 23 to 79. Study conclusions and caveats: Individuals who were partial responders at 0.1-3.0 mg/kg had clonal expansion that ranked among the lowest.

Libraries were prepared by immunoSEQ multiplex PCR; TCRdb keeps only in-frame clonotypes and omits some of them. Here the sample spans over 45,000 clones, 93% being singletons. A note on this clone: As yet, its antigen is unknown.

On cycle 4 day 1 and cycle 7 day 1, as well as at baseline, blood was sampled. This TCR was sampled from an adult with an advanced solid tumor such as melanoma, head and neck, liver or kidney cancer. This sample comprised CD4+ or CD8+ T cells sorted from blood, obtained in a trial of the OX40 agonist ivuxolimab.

The DNA for the CDR3 is TGCGCCAGCAGCCCGCGACAGGGGGCTTCCCACGAGCAGTACTTC. It is translated as CASSPRQGASHEQYF. The chain employs TRBV4-1 and TRBJ2-7; 10 bases agree with TRBD1. This CDR3 is 15 amino acids long. Germline loops: CDR1 MGHRA, CDR2 YSYEKL. Trimming removed 4 bases from V and 5 bases from J; junction bases left unmatched: 8.